This T cell receptor beta chain was documented in a study of control samples from healthy donors and cancer patients. Assay: immunoSEQ multiplex PCR; the TCRdb copy retains only in-frame clones and omits some. The top ten clones hold 2% of a sample with about 180,000 clones, more than 85% of them seen once. Germline V gene data show CDR1 as MGHRA and CDR2 as YSYEKL. Germline trimming cut 3 bases from V and 7 bases from J; bases unmatched to any gene: 8. The CDR3 runs to 14 residues. This TCR was recovered from a woman aged 40-49 years in good health. V gene TRBV4-1 combines with J gene TRBJ1-1, with TRBD1 matching over 7 bases. The sequencing sample was made of blood. CDR3 region: CASSQNDRAVEAFF. CDR3 nucleotides: TGCGCCAGCAGCCAGAACGACAGGGCGGTTGAAGCTTTCTTT.